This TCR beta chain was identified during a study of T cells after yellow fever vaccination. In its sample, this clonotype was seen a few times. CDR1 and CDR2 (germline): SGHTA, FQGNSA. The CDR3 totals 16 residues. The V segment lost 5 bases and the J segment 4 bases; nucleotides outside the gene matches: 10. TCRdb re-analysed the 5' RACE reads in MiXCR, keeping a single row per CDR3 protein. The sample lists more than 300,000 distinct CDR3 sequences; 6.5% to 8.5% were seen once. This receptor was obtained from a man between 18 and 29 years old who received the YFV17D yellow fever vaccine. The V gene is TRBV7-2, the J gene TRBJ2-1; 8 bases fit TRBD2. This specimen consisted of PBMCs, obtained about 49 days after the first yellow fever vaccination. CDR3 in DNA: TGTGCCAGCAGCCCCATGGAGCGGGGGAGGTACAATGAGCAGTTCTTC. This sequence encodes CASSPMERGRYNEQFF.